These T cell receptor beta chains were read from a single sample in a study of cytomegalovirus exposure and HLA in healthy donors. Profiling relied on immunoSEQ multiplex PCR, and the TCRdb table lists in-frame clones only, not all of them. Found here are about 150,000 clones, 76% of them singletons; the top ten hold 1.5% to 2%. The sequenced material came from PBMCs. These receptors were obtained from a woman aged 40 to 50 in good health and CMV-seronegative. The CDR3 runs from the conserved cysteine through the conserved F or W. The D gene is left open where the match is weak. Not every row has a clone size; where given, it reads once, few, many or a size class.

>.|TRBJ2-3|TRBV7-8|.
CASTPLTDTQYF
TGTGCCAGCACCCCACTCACAGATACGCAGTATTTT
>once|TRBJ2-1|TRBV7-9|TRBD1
CASSYLQGAYNEQFF
TGTGCCAGCAGCTATCTACAGGGGGCCTACAATGAGCAGTTCTTC
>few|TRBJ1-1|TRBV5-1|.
CASSLGPGNTEAFF
TGCGCCAGCAGCTTGGGCCCGGGAAACACTGAAGCTTTCTTT
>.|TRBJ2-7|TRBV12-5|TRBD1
CASGLREFRGYEQYF
TGTGCTAGTGGTTTGCGGGAATTCAGGGGGTACGAGCAGTACTTC
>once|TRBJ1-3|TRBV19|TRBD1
CASSTGTGENTIYF
TGTGCCAGTAGTACCGGGACAGGGGAGAACACCATATATTTT
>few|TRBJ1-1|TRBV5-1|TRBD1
CASSSHRGRTLNTEAFF
TGCGCCAGCAGCTCCCACAGGGGCAGAACCCTAAACACTGAAGCTTTCTTT
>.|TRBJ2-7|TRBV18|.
CASSPELGHTEQYF
TGTGCCAGCTCACCGGAATTAGGACACACCGAGCAGTACTTC
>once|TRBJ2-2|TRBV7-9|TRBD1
CASSIGQGGTGELFF
TGTGCCAGCAGCATCGGACAGGGGGGCACCGGGGAGCTGTTTTTT
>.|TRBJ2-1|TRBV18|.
CASSPPGSGLGVFF
TGTGCCAGCTCACCACCGGGCAGCGGGCTTGGGGTGTTCTTC
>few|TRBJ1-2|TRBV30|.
CAWSVASGYTF
TGTGCCTGGAGTGTAGCCTCTGGCTACACCTTC
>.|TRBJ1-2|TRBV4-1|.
CASSQAGQGYTF
TGCGCCAGCAGCCAAGCAGGACAAGGCTACACCTTC
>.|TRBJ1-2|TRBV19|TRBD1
CASSLTTGGGYGYTF
TGTGCCAGTAGTCTCACGACAGGGGGAGGCTATGGCTACACCTTC
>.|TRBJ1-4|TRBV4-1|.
CASSLLQGEKLFF
TGCGCCAGCAGCCTCCTCCAGGGTGAAAAACTGTTTTTT
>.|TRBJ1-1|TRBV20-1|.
CRIDKNTEAFF
TGCAGGATAGATAAGAACACTGAAGCTTTCTTT
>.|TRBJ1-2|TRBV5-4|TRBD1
CASSSDTGGRRGYTF
TGTGCCAGCAGCTCTGATACAGGGGGCAGGAGAGGCTACACCTTC
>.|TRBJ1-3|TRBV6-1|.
CASSETDSRSGNTIYF
TGTGCCAGCAGTGAAACCGACAGCCGCTCTGGAAACACCATATATTTT
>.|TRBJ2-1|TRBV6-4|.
CASSETDYNEQFF
TGTGCCAGCAGTGAGACAGACTACAATGAGCAGTTCTTC
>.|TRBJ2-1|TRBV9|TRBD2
CASSVRSGGQYNEQFF
TGTGCCAGCAGCGTTCGGAGCGGGGGTCAGTACAATGAGCAGTTCTTC
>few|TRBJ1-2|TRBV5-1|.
CASSMPGQQYGYTF
TGCGCCAGCAGCATGCCGGGACAACAGTATGGCTACACCTTC
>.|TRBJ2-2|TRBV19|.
CASSIRGSGGELFF
TGTGCCAGTAGTATTAGGGGGTCGGGCGGGGAGCTGTTTTTT
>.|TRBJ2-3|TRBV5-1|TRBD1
CASRGQGVSTDTQYF
TGCGCCAGCAGGGGACAGGGTGTCAGCACAGATACGCAGTATTTT
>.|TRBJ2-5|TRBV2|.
CASSDARVGETQYF
TGTGCCAGCAGTGATGCCCGGGTTGGGGAGACCCAGTACTTC
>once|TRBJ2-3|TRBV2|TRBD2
CAVQTSEHTDTQYF
TGTGCCGTACAGACTAGCGAGCACACAGATACGCAGTATTTT
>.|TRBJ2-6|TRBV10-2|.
CASSGLANSSGANVLTF
TGCGCCAGCAGTGGCCTAGCGAACTCCTCTGGGGCCAACGTCCTGACTTTC
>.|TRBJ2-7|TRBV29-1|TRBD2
CSVTRGGSRGHEQYF
TGCAGCGTGACCCGGGGGGGCTCTCGGGGTCACGAGCAGTACTTC
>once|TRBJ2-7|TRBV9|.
CASSVDVASEIKDDEQYF
TGTGCCAGCAGCGTAGATGTGGCTAGCGAGATTAAGGACGACGAGCAGTACTTC
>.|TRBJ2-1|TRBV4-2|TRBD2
CASSHGDSGGYNEQFF
TGTGCCAGCAGCCACGGAGATAGCGGGGGTTACAATGAGCAGTTCTTC
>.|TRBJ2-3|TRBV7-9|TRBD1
CASSSGTGDSTDTQYF
TGTGCCAGCAGCTCCGGGACAGGAGATAGCACAGATACGCAGTATTTT
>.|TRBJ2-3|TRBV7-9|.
CASSLISGVGADTQYF
TGTGCCAGCAGCTTAATCTCCGGGGTCGGCGCAGATACGCAGTATTTT
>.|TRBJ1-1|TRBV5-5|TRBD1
CASSTNTGTGGNTEAFF
TGTGCCAGCAGCACAAATACCGGGACAGGGGGCAACACTGAAGCTTTCTTT
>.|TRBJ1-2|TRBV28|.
CASSPPSLGYTF
TGTGCCAGCAGTCCCCCCTCCCTCGGCTACACCTTC
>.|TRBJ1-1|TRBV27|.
CASSKRGAREGTEAFF
TGTGCCAGCAGTAAACGGGGAGCCAGGGAGGGGACTGAAGCTTTCTTT